A single sample gave rise to the 19 T cell receptor beta chains below, sequenced in a study of blood T cell repertoires in COVID-19. TCRdb keeps only in-frame clones here, not all; method: immunoSEQ multiplex PCR. The sample records under 200,000 clones, around 87% being singletons. Source material: peripheral blood. These receptor sequences come from a man aged 35-49 years with active or convalescent COVID-19.

The chain carries TRBV7-2 and TRBJ2-7; D not certain. The CDR3 totals 14 residues. Germline V gives CDR1 SGHTA, CDR2 FQGNSA. Trimming removed 1 base at V and 1 base at J, with 8 bases between. CDR3 coding DNA: TGTGCCAGCAGCTTAGTTGCAGTTTCCTACGAGCAGTACTTC. This sequence encodes CASSLVAVSYEQYF.

V gene TRBV7-9 combines with J gene TRBJ1-2; TRBD1 agrees at 7 bases. After removal of 5 bases from V and 3 bases from J, the junction contained 9 bases not matched to a gene. Germline values: CDR1 SEHNR, CDR2 FQNEAQ (reference sequence). The length of the CDR3 is 15 residues. Written as DNA, the CDR3 is TGTGCCAGCAGCCCAGACGGGACAGCTTACTATGGCTACACCTTC. Translation: CASSPDGTAYYGYTF.

The V gene is TRBV6-1, the J gene TRBJ2-3, with D hard to call. V lost 0 bases, J lost 5 bases, and 9 bases lay in between. There are 14 residues in the CDR3. Per the germline V gene, CDR1 is MNHNS and CDR2 is SASEGT. The CDR3 region is CASSEASMLDTQYF. The CDR3, as DNA: TGTGCCAGCAGTGAAGCTAGTATGCTAGATACGCAGTATTTT.

V usage is TRBV6-6 and J usage is TRBJ2-7, with 8 bases matching TRBD1. Losses at the gene ends were 5 bases for V and 2 bases for J; bases not matched to a gene: 5. In germline, CDR1 is MNHNY, CDR2 SVGAGI (reference sequence). The CDR3 runs 14 residues. CDR3 DNA sequence: TGTGCCAGCAGTCTACAGGGGGAGGCCTACGAGCAGTACTTC. As protein: CASSLQGEAYEQYF.

The chain links TRBV6-1 to TRBJ1-5, with a weak D call TRBD1 (5 bases). The ends were cut back, 1 base at V and 6 bases at J, with 13 bases in the middle. CDR1 is MNHNS and CDR2 is SASEGT in the germline V gene. This CDR3 comprises 15 residues. The CDR3 loop reads CASSEGVGGPQPQHF. CDR3 sequence (DNA): TGTGCCAGCAGTGAAGGAGTGGGGGGACCTCAGCCCCAGCATTTT.

The CDR3 is CASSPAGTGTWEQFF. As DNA, the CDR3 is TGCGCCAGCAGTCCTGCCGGGACAGGGACCTGGGAGCAGTTCTTC. This chain joins TRBV5-1 and TRBJ2-1, with 9 bases fitting TRBD1. V lost 5 bases to trimming and J lost 10 bases; unmatched junction nucleotides: 13. CDR1 and CDR2 from the germline V gene are SGHRS and YFSETQ. This CDR3 contains 15 residues.

The V call is TRBV5-5, the J call TRBJ1-4; 8 bases map to TRBD1. The junction had 21 bases not matched to a gene; V was cut back by 1 base and J by 7 bases. The length of the CDR3 is 20 residues. CDR1 is SGHKS, CDR2 YYEKEE, per germline (reference sequence). Here the CDR3 reads CASSLSPAGTGGTGSEKLFF. The CDR3, as DNA: TGTGCCAGCAGCTTGAGTCCGGCGGGGACAGGAGGTACCGGGAGTGAAAAACTGTTTTTT.

The rearrangement links TRBV27 to TRBJ1-6; no firm D call. Germline loops: CDR1 MNHEY, CDR2 SMNVEV (reference sequence). This CDR3 has 15 residues. The ends were cut back, 2 bases at V and 6 bases at J, with 11 bases in the middle. The CDR3 loop is CASSLERRFNSPLHF. The CDR3 DNA follows: TGTGCCAGCAGTTTAGAGAGGCGGTTTAATTCACCCCTCCACTTT.

The chain joins TRBV10-3 to TRBJ1-5; 10 nucleotides align to TRBD1. V shed 7 bases, J shed 9 bases, and the junction held 9 bases outside the gene matches. Germline CDR1 reads ENHRY; CDR2 reads SYGVKD. The CDR3 has 14 amino acids. The DNA for the CDR3 is TGTGCCATCAATCCGGGACAGGGGACCGTGCCCCAGCATTTT. Translating it yields CAINPGQGTVPQHF.

By share, this clone counts as medium-sized. The rearrangement uses TRBV30 and TRBJ1-2; 9 bases match TRBD1. Germline loops: CDR1 GTSNPN, CDR2 SVGIG (reference sequence). The trim removed 3 bases at V and 8 bases at J, leaving 7 bases unmatched. The CDR3 is 13 amino acids. Written as DNA, the CDR3 is TGTGCCTGGAGAGAGACAGGGGGACTCGGCTACACCTTC. Its translation is CAWRETGGLGYTF.

The chain recombines TRBV5-5 with TRBJ2-6; TRBD1 is a possible D gene (6 bases). This CDR3 is built from 15 residues. The ends were cut back, 2 bases at V and 2 bases at J, with 8 bases in the middle. CDR1 SGHKS and CDR2 YYEKEE come from the germline V gene (reference sequence). This chain's CDR3 is CASSLSGAGANVLTF. CDR3 coding DNA: TGTGCCAGCAGCTTATCAGGGGCTGGGGCCAACGTCCTGACTTTC.

The V call is TRBV6-5, the J call TRBJ1-1; D is perhaps TRBD1 (6 bases). Between the trimmed V and J ends, which lost 4 bases and 5 bases, there was a span of 17 bases. Germline lookup yields CDR1 MNHEY and CDR2 SVGAGI. The CDR3 totals 15 residues. This CDR3 is CASSSHRAGGTEAFF. CDR3 bases: TGTGCCAGCAGTTCTCACAGGGCGGGCGGAACTGAAGCTTTCTTT.

V usage is TRBV30 and J usage is TRBJ2-5; 8 positions match TRBD2. The germline V gene has CDR1 GTSNPN and CDR2 SVGIG (reference sequence). The CDR3 contains 13 residues. V gave up 2 bases and J gave up 5 bases; unmatched junction bases: 4. The CDR3: CAWSSGGRETQYF. The CDR3 coding sequence is TGTGCCTGGAGTAGCGGGGGAAGGGAGACCCAGTACTTC.

The gene calls are TRBV18 and TRBJ2-7, with D possibly being TRBD2 (6 bases). The V and J ends lost 6 bases and 3 bases respectively, with 12 bases between them. Germline lookup yields CDR1 KGHSH and CDR2 LQKENI. This CDR3 spans 13 amino acids. CDR3 amino acids: CASSLGGYYEQYF. The CDR3 DNA sequence: TGTGCCAGCTCTCTGGGGGGTTACTACGAGCAGTACTTC.

This rearrangement joins TRBV2 to TRBJ2-3; D is perhaps TRBD2 (6 bases). Trimming cost V 8 bases and J 3 bases, with 12 bases left between them. The CDR3 runs 13 residues. Per germline, CDR1 SNHLY and CDR2 FYNNEI. DNA for the CDR3: TGTGCCAGCGGCGACCGGGGGACAGATACGCAGTATTTT. This encodes CASGDRGTDTQYF.

The V gene is TRBV7-9, the J gene TRBJ2-3, with 8 bases fitting TRBD1. This CDR3 contains 14 residues. Germline CDR1 SEHNR, CDR2 FQNEAQ (reference sequence). V shed 5 bases, J shed 4 bases, and the junction held 5 bases outside the gene matches. The CDR3 DNA reads TGTGCCAGCAGCCCCGGGACAGGAGCAGATACGCAGTATTTT. Translating gives CASSPGTGADTQYF.

The chain recombines TRBV14 with TRBJ2-4; D may be TRBD2 (7 bases). With 3 bases removed from V and 8 bases from J, the gap between germline ends came to 8 bases. CDR3 length: 12 amino acids. Germline lookup yields CDR1 SGHDN and CDR2 FVKESK. The CDR3 is CASSHGGHIQYF. The CDR3 DNA is TGTGCCAGCAGCCACGGGGGGCACATTCAGTACTTC. Full variable domain (remainder filled in from reference TRBV14 and TRBJ2-4): EAGVTQFPSHSVIEKGQTVTLRCDPISGHDNLYWYRRVMGKEIKFLLHFVKESKQDESGMPNNRFLAERTGGTYSTLKVQPAELEDSGVYFCASSHGGHIQYFGAGTRLSVL.

The chain carries TRBV5-1 and TRBJ2-7; 7 nucleotides align to TRBD2. Germline assignment: CDR1 SGHRS and CDR2 YFSETQ. J gave up 2 bases and V 4 bases, and 12 bases lay outside the gene matches. The CDR3 has 16 amino acids. The CDR3, as DNA: TGCGCCAGCAGCCCGGGCCTCGAGCTAGCGGCCTACGAGCAGTACTTC. It specifies CASSPGLELAAYEQYF.

The chain has TRBV14 and TRBJ2-1; D unclear. V was shortened by 0 bases and J by 13 bases, with 7 bases between the two germline ends. Germline loops: CDR1 SGHDN, CDR2 FVKESK. The CDR3 is made up of 11 amino acids. CDR3 protein: CASSQDEAQFF. CDR3 sequence (DNA): TGTGCCAGCAGCCAAGATGAGGCCCAGTTCTTC.